A selection of T cell receptor beta chains follows, all from one sample in a study of human T cells and chemical hapten exposure. TCRdb analysed the RACE reads with MiXCR anew, one entry per CDR3 protein. The profile shows 180,000 or so distinct CDR3 sequences, roughly 30% of them singletons. Sequencing used whole blood, obtained in connection with sensitization to the hapten diphenylcyclopropenone (DPC). Source of these receptors: a young woman with alopecia areata. Some clones in this sample may be carry-over from other donors' samples. Both conserved end residues are part of each CDR3. Each record gives: clone size, D gene, J gene, V gene, CDR3 protein, CDR3 DNA. A D gene is named only where the DNA matches it firmly. Expanded clones are given a class, and other clones once, few, many or no size at all.

size: NA
D: NA
J: TRBJ2-7
V: TRBV4-2
CDR3: CASSQDTGSYEQYF
DNA: TGTGCCAGCAGCCAAGATACGGGCTCCTACGAGCAGTACTTC

size: NA
D: TRBD2
J: TRBJ2-7
V: TRBV10-3
CDR3: CAISLAGGNEQYF
DNA: TGTGCCATCAGTCTAGCGGGAGGTAACGAGCAGTACTTC

size: few
D: NA
J: TRBJ2-2
V: TRBV29-1
CDR3: CSVWTENTGELFF
DNA: TGCAGCGTTTGGACCGAGAACACCGGGGAGCTGTTTTTT

size: NA
D: NA
J: TRBJ2-2
V: TRBV29-1
CDR3: CSVRAGGELFF
DNA: TGCAGCGTTCGTGCTGGCGGGGAGCTGTTTTTT

size: NA
D: TRBD2
J: TRBJ2-7
V: TRBV20-1
CDR3: CSARESRGLASEQYF
DNA: TGCAGTGCTAGAGAGTCCCGGGGACTAGCGTCAGAGCAGTACTTC

size: few
D: NA
J: TRBJ2-1
V: TRBV2
CDR3: CASTRGSSYNEQFF
DNA: TGTGCCAGCACCAGGGGATCCTCCTACAATGAGCAGTTCTTC

size: NA
D: NA
J: TRBJ2-2
V: TRBV28
CDR3: CASSSKTSAGELFF
DNA: TGTGCCAGCAGCTCCAAGACGTCAGCCGGGGAGCTGTTTTTT

size: NA
D: NA
J: TRBJ1-6
V: TRBV28
CDR3: CASSYPSSPLHF
DNA: TGTGCCAGCAGTTACCCGAGTTCACCCCTCCACTTT

size: NA
D: NA
J: TRBJ2-3
V: TRBV4-1
CDR3: CASSQDPGRDTQYF
DNA: TGCGCCAGCAGCCAAGATCCCGGCCGAGATACGCAGTATTTT

size: many
D: NA
J: TRBJ2-3
V: TRBV29-1
CDR3: CSVEGSTDTQYF
DNA: TGCAGCGTTGAAGGGAGCACAGATACGCAGTATTTT

size: NA
D: NA
J: TRBJ1-6
V: TRBV7-2
CDR3: CASSLATGGSGSPLHF
DNA: TGTGCCAGCAGCTTAGCAACGGGGGGTTCGGGTTCACCCCTCCACTTT

size: few
D: TRBD1
J: TRBJ2-7
V: TRBV4-2
CDR3: CASSQSRDSTYEQYF
DNA: TGTGCCAGCAGCCAGTCTCGGGACAGCACCTACGAGCAGTACTTC

size: few
D: NA
J: TRBJ2-2
V: TRBV28
CDR3: CATRGTGELFF
DNA: TGTGCCACTCGGGGAACCGGGGAGCTGTTTTTT

size: once
D: TRBD2
J: TRBJ2-5
V: TRBV28
CDR3: CASSFFSRGDQETQYF
DNA: TGTGCCAGCAGTTTCTTCTCGCGGGGGGACCAAGAGACCCAGTACTTC

size: few
D: NA
J: TRBJ1-2
V: TRBV6-1
CDR3: CASATVMSYGYTF
DNA: TGTGCCAGCGCGACAGTAATGAGCTATGGCTACACCTTC

size: NA
D: NA
J: TRBJ2-2
V: TRBV20-1
CDR3: CSASYSYTGELFF
DNA: TGCAGTGCTAGTTACTCTTACACCGGGGAGCTGTTTTTT

size: few
D: NA
J: TRBJ2-2
V: TRBV9
CDR3: CASSVGGTNTGELFF
DNA: TGTGCCAGCAGCGTAGGGGGGACGAACACCGGGGAGCTGTTTTTT

size: NA
D: NA
J: TRBJ1-5
V: TRBV20-1
CDR3: CSARAENQPQHF
DNA: TGCAGTGCTAGAGCTGAAAATCAGCCCCAGCATTTT

size: NA
D: TRBD2
J: TRBJ2-1
V: TRBV20-1
CDR3: CSAWTSGRANEQFF
DNA: TGCAGTGCTTGGACTAGCGGGAGGGCCAATGAGCAGTTCTTC

size: few
D: NA
J: TRBJ1-2
V: TRBV4-3
CDR3: CASSQDRQGYNTF
DNA: TGCGCCAGCAGCCAAGATCGCCAGGGGTACAACACCTTC

size: few
D: NA
J: TRBJ1-1
V: TRBV24-1
CDR3: CATSDLEGAAFF
DNA: TGTGCCACCAGTGATTTGGAGGGTGCGGCTTTCTTT

size: few
D: NA
J: TRBJ1-2
V: TRBV29-1
CDR3: CSVVMEGIYGYTF
DNA: TGCAGCGTTGTGATGGAGGGGATCTATGGCTACACCTTC

size: NA
D: NA
J: TRBJ2-7
V: TRBV28
CDR3: CASSFSSGTDTYEQYF
DNA: TGTGCCAGCAGTTTTAGTTCCGGGACTGATACCTACGAGCAGTACTTC

size: many
D: NA
J: TRBJ2-3
V: TRBV29-1
CDR3: CSVAGQTDTQYF
DNA: TGCAGCGTTGCAGGACAGACAGATACGCAGTATTTT

size: NA
D: NA
J: TRBJ1-5
V: TRBV15
CDR3: CATSLAVNSNQPQHF
DNA: TGTGCCACCTCCTTGGCAGTGAATAGCAATCAGCCCCAGCATTTT

size: NA
D: TRBD1
J: TRBJ1-6
V: TRBV28
CDR3: CASSRQGYGSPLHF
DNA: TGTGCCAGCAGTCGACAGGGTTACGGTTCACCCCTCCACTTT

size: NA
D: TRBD2
J: TRBJ2-1
V: TRBV11-2
CDR3: CASSFLPGTSGKNEQFF
DNA: TGTGCCAGCAGCTTCCTACCCGGGACTAGCGGGAAAAATGAGCAGTTCTTC

size: NA
D: NA
J: TRBJ1-6
V: TRBV10-3
CDR3: CAISESGSFRSPLHF
DNA: TGTGCCATCAGTGAGTCGGGCAGTTTTCGTTCACCCCTCCACTTT

size: NA
D: NA
J: TRBJ1-5
V: TRBV28
CDR3: CASSLNEYQPQHF
DNA: TGTGCCAGCAGTTTAAATGAGTATCAGCCCCAGCATTTT